The next 26 T cell receptor beta chains were all read from a single sample in a study of regulatory T cells in long-lasting Graves disease. CDR3-region Arm-PCR and iRepertoire HTBI primers produced the TCR beta libraries. TCRdb reanalysed the multiplex PCR reads using MiXCR and keeps one entry per CDR3 protein. Of 600,000 to 800,000 distinct CDR3 sequences listed, 30% are singletons. Time point reported: persistent/refractory GD, antithyroid drugs over 5 years with positive TRAb. From PBMCs, RNA was extracted and then used to make the TCR library. This specimen consisted of peripheral blood mononuclear cells (PBMCs), obtained when the disease was refractory, from a patient treated with antithyroid drugs. The receptor set was obtained from a female donor with Graves disease.

This sequence joins TRBV9 and TRBJ1-4; 7 bases are shared with TRBD1. This CDR3 has 15 amino acids. V trimming: 9 bases; J trimming: 6 bases; junction bases outside the gene matches: 14. Germline V CDR1 and CDR2: SGDLS, YYNGEE. CDR3 amino acids: CATKPADRSDEKLFF. The CDR3 DNA follows: TGTGCCACCAAGCCGGCGGACAGGAGTGATGAAAAACTGTTTTTT.

The genes are TRBV15 and TRBJ2-4; 9 nucleotides match TRBD2. This CDR3 is built from 17 residues. Germline V gene sequence: CDR1 LNHNV, CDR2 YYDKDF (reference sequence). V shed 0 bases and J 0 bases; nucleotides not matched to a gene: 3. Here the CDR3 reads CATSRDASGIAKNIQYF. The CDR3 DNA reads as TGTGCCACCAGCAGAGATGCTAGCGGGATAGCCAAAAACATTCAGTACTTC. Variable domain in full (rest from reference TRBV15 and TRBJ2-4): DAMVIQNPRYQVTQFGKPVTLSCSQTLNHNVMYWYQQKSSQAPKLLFHYYDKDFNNEADTPDNFQSRRPNTSFCFLDIRSPGLGDTAMYLCATSRDASGIAKNIQYFGAGTRLSVL.

This clonotype was seen ten or more times. This chain links TRBV29-1 with TRBJ1-2; 8 nucleotides line up with TRBD1. The CDR3 is made up of 14 amino acids. The germline V gene encodes CDR1 SQVTM and CDR2 ANQGSEA. V was clipped by 1 base and J by 2 bases; unmatched bases: 3. Here the CDR3 reads CSVEGTGLNYGYTF. The CDR3 coding sequence is TGCAGCGTTGAAGGGACAGGGCTAAACTATGGCTACACCTTC.

The chain recombines TRBV3-1 with TRBJ2-7; 10 nucleotides line up with TRBD2. This CDR3 spans 15 amino acids. Germline V lookup: CDR1 LGHDT, CDR2 YNNKEL (reference sequence). V trimming: 0 bases; J trimming: 6 bases; junction bases outside the gene matches: 5. CDR3 nucleotide sequence: TGTGCCAGCAGCCAAGATGGGCTAGCGGGAGCCGAGCAGTACTTC. Amino acids: CASSQDGLAGAEQYF.

This chain uses TRBV29-1 with TRBJ2-7, with 8 bases that match TRBD1. The J segment lost 6 bases and the V segment lost 1 base, leaving 11 bases of the junction unmatched. The CDR3 spans 15 residues. Germline V lookup: CDR1 SQVTM, CDR2 ANQGSEA. The CDR3, as DNA: TGCAGCGTTGAAGCCAGGGCAGGGGGCTTCTCCGAGCAGTACTTC. Translation: CSVEARAGGFSEQYF.

This clonotype was seen more than once but under ten times. CDR3 nucleotides: TGTGCCAGCAGCGTGGGAGGGGGGGCGGTTCAGCCCCAGCATTTT. Translating it yields CASSVGGGAVQPQHF. The chain couples TRBV2 to TRBJ1-5, with D possibly TRBD1 on 6 matching bases. The V gene's germline CDR1 is SNHLY and CDR2 FYNNEI. Trimming shortened V by 6 bases and J by 6 bases, and 18 bases separated the two germline ends. The CDR3 loop spans 15 amino acids.

For this clonotype: This may come from a read error, since a much larger clone is one base off. This likely comes from a read error, as the CDR3 has no conserved phenylalanine or tryptophan at its end. The rearrangement uses TRBV2 and TRBJ2-2, with a possible D match to TRBD1 (5 bases). CDR1 is SNHLY, CDR2 FYNNEI, per germline. The germline V and J ends were trimmed by 3 bases and 0 bases, with 11 bases remaining between them. There are 16 residues in the CDR3. The CDR3 nucleotides are TGTGCCAGCAGTGAGCAGGGCCCGGCGAACACCGGGGAGCTGTTTGTT. It specifies CASSEQGPANTGELFV.

This clonotype was picked up a small number of times. This sequence joins TRBV20-1 and TRBJ1-4, with 7 bases aligning to TRBD1. Unmatched junction bases numbered 5, after V lost 3 bases and J lost 4 bases. Per the germline V gene, CDR1 is DFQATT and CDR2 is SNEGSKA (reference sequence). This CDR3 comprises 14 residues. The CDR3 region has the DNA TGCAGTGCTAGTTCACAGGGGAATAATGAAAAACTGTTTTTT. This translates into CSASSQGNNEKLFF.

The chain recombines TRBV7-9 with TRBJ1-2; D is uncertain. The CDR3 totals 18 residues. Germline V gene data show CDR1 as SEHNR and CDR2 as FQNEAQ (reference sequence). V lost 7 bases to trimming and J lost 4 bases, with 28 bases between them. CDR3 nucleotides: TGTGCCAGCAACCGCTTCGGACCCCGATACAGAAGGCTCTATGGCTACACCTTC. Its protein is CASNRFGPRYRRLYGYTF.

The chain carries TRBV18 and TRBJ2-4; no clear D. The V and J ends lost 2 bases and 3 bases respectively, with 8 bases between them. The CDR3 runs to 14 residues. Germline-derived CDR1 and CDR2 are KGHSH and LQKENI. CDR3 in amino acids: CASSPGVVKNIQYF. In DNA, the CDR3 is TGTGCCAGCTCACCAGGGGTGGTCAAAAACATTCAGTACTTC.

This clonotype was recorded many times. V gene TRBV28 combines with J gene TRBJ2-2; 10 nucleotides match TRBD2. CDR1 is MDHEN and CDR2 is SYDVKM in the germline V gene. This CDR3 has 15 residues. The J segment lost 4 bases and the V segment lost 6 bases, leaving 5 bases of the junction unmatched. This CDR3 is CASRPSGSPTGELFF. The CDR3, as DNA: TGTGCCAGCAGGCCTAGCGGGAGCCCCACCGGGGAGCTGTTTTTT.

This chain joins TRBV27 and TRBJ2-5; no clear D. V lost 2 bases to trimming and J lost 5 bases, with 9 bases between them. Germline V gene lookup returns CDR1 MNHEY and CDR2 SMNVEV (reference sequence). This CDR3 is 13 amino acids long. CDR3 residues: CASSLEGMETQYF. Here the CDR3 DNA reads TGTGCCAGCAGTTTAGAAGGGATGGAGACCCAGTACTTC.

This clonotype was counted a few times. An end of the junction differs from the germline gene, which may be a read error. V is TRBV7-2 and J is TRBJ2-7, with a weak D call TRBD1 (6 bases). Germline V gene lookup returns CDR1 SGHTA and CDR2 FQGNSA. This CDR3 is built from 12 residues. The CDR3 sequence is CASSSRGERQYF. CDR3 nucleotides: TGCGCCAGCAGCTCCAGGGGAGAACGGCAGTACTTC.

The chain recombines TRBV20-1 with TRBJ2-7; possibly TRBD2 for D (6 bases). Germline V lookup: CDR1 DFQATT, CDR2 SNEGSKA (reference sequence). V was trimmed by 6 bases and J by 5 bases, leaving 17 bases between them. This CDR3 is built from 13 residues. The DNA for the CDR3 is TGCAGTGCGGAGGGTCGGTCTGGACACGAGCAGTACTTC. It specifies CSAEGRSGHEQYF.

This clonotype was seen a handful of times. The chain uses TRBV6-1 and TRBJ2-7; D is ambiguous. Germline CDR1 is MNHNS and CDR2 is SASEGT. The CDR3 loop spans 11 amino acids. With 5 bases removed from V and 4 bases from J, the gap between germline ends came to 6 bases. The DNA for the CDR3 is TGTGCCAGCAGTCATCGTTACGAGCAGTACTTC. Its protein product is CASSHRYEQYF.

Many counts were recorded for this clonotype. The V gene is TRBV12-3 or TRBV12-4, the J gene TRBJ1-2; possibly TRBD1 for D (6 bases). V gave up 6 bases and J gave up 2 bases, with 13 bases separating them. The CDR3 extends over 14 amino acids. CDR3 loop: CASREQGANYGYTF. In DNA, the CDR3 is TGTGCCAGCAGGGAACAGGGAGCGAACTATGGCTACACCTTC.

The chain recombines TRBV2 with TRBJ1-3; D not certain. CDR3 length: 12 residues. Trimming stripped 7 bases from V and 2 bases from J, with 6 bases between. Germline loops: CDR1 SNHLY, CDR2 FYNNEI. The CDR3 reads CASIWAGNTIYF. The CDR3 nucleotides read TGTGCCAGCATTTGGGCTGGAAACACCATATATTTT.

This clonotype was observed many times. One end of the junction is discordant with germline, which a read error may explain. The chain is built from TRBV12-3 or TRBV12-4 and TRBJ1-6, with 8 bases identical to TRBD1. The CDR3 extends over 15 amino acids. CDR3 sequence (DNA): TGTGCCAGCAGATTAGACAGGGGCTATAATTCACCCCTCCACTTT. Its translation: CASRLDRGYNSPLHF.

The genes are TRBV5-1 and TRBJ1-1, with D maybe TRBD1 (6 bases). CDR1 is SGHRS and CDR2 is YFSETQ in the germline V gene. The CDR3 sequence is 16 residues long. V shed 0 bases and J shed 0 bases, with 12 bases lying between them. The CDR3 loop reads CASSLVGQSMNTEAFF. CDR3 DNA sequence: TGCGCCAGCAGCTTGGTAGGACAGAGCATGAACACTGAAGCTTTCTTT.

In this sample, this clonotype turned up a few times. The chain uses TRBV10-1 and TRBJ2-5, with 12 bases that match TRBD2. The junction had 3 bases not matched to a gene; V was cut back by 3 bases and J by 1 base. This CDR3 contains 16 residues. Looked up from germline, CDR1 is WNHNN and CDR2 is SYGVQD (reference sequence). The CDR3 nucleotides read TGCGCCAGCAGTGACGGACTAGCGGGGCGCCAAGAGACCCAGTACTTC. As protein: CASSDGLAGRQETQYF.

The chain's CDR3 is CASGGQKLFF. CDR3 sequence (DNA): TGTGCCAGCGGAGGACAGAAACTGTTTTTT. V is TRBV7-9 and J is TRBJ1-4; possibly TRBD1 for D (6 bases). V lost 8 bases and J lost 11, with 9 bases in between. The CDR3 is 10 amino acids. Germline V gene data show CDR1 as SEHNR and CDR2 as FQNEAQ (reference sequence).

This clonotype was counted many times. This chain joins TRBV28 and TRBJ1-5, with D perhaps TRBD1 (6 bases). V gave up 2 bases and J gave up 0 bases, with 17 bases separating them. Germline values: CDR1 MDHEN, CDR2 SYDVKM. The CDR3 spans 18 residues. In nucleotides, the CDR3 is TGTGCCAGCAGTTTACCTACAGGGAACAGACATAGCAATCAGCCCCAGCATTTT. Translated, it gives CASSLPTGNRHSNQPQHF.

The V gene is TRBV5-5, the J gene TRBJ2-7, with 7 bases lining up with TRBD1. The CDR3 is made up of 15 amino acids. Germline lookup yields CDR1 SGHKS and CDR2 YYEKEE (reference sequence). V trimming: 0 bases; J trimming: 5 bases; junction bases outside the gene matches: 8. CDR3 nucleotides: TGTGCCAGCAGCTTGGGAACTGGTAGGGGGCACGAGCAGTACTTC. This gives the protein CASSLGTGRGHEQYF.

This clonotype turned up a few times. The genes are TRBV7-8 and TRBJ1-5; D unresolved. This CDR3 has 14 amino acids. In germline, CDR1 is SGHVS, CDR2 FQNEAQ. V was pared by 5 bases and J by 3 bases, with 11 bases between. In nucleotides, the CDR3 is TGTGCCAGCAGCGCGGGTCGTTACAATCAGCCCCAGCATTTT. It translates to CASSAGRYNQPQHF.

This chain uses TRBV19 with TRBJ1-2, with 8 positions matching TRBD1. From germline, CDR1 is LNHDA and CDR2 SQIVND (reference sequence). This CDR3 spans 15 amino acids. After removal of 6 bases from V and 2 bases from J, the junction contained 8 bases not matched to a gene. CDR3: CASSNPRTGNYGYTF. The CDR3 DNA follows: TGTGCCAGTAGCAATCCACGGACAGGGAACTATGGCTACACCTTC.

Of note for this clonotype: A much bigger clone sits one base away, suggesting this may be a read error. The chain is built from TRBV20-1 and TRBJ1-1; D possibly corresponds to TRBD1 (5 bases). The CDR3 spans 15 residues. In germline, CDR1 is DFQATT, CDR2 SNEGSKA (reference sequence). CDR3 DNA: TGCAGTGCTAGAGGGGGTGAGGGGACCCACACTGAAGCTTCCTTT. Its translation: CSARGGEGTHTEASF.